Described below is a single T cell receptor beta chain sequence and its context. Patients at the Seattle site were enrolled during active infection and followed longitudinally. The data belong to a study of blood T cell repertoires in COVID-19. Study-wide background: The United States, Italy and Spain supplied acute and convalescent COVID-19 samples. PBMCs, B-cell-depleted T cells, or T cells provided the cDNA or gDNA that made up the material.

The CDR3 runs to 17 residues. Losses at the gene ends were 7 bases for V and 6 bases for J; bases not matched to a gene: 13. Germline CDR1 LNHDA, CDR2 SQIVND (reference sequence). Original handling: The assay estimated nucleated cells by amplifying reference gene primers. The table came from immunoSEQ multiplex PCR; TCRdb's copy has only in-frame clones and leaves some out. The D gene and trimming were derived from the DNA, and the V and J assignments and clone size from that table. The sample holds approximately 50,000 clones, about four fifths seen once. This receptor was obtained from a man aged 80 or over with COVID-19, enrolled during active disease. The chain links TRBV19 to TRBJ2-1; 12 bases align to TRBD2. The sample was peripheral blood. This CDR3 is CASNSLAGGSGSNEQFF. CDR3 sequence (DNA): TGTGCCAGTAATAGTCTAGCGGGAGGGTCCGGTTCCAATGAGCAGTTCTTC.